The 30 T cell receptor beta chains reported below all come from one sample, sequenced in a study of blood T cell repertoires in COVID-19. The method was immunoSEQ multiplex PCR; TCRdb's version includes in-frame clones alone and lacks a portion of them. The profile covers a few hundred thousand clones, with roughly 87% appearing a single time and about 8.9% taken by the ten largest. Sequencing was performed on PBMCs or T cells enriched from blood (not recorded which). The origin of the receptors is a woman between 18 and 30 years old who had recovered from COVID-19.

The chain carries TRBV6-5 and TRBJ2-1; 8 nucleotides line up with TRBD2. With V trimmed by 3 bases and J by 6 bases, 7 bases remained unmatched. The length of the CDR3 is 15 residues. The germline gives CDR1 MNHEY, CDR2 SVGAGI. The DNA of the CDR3 is TGTGCCAGCAGTTATCTGAGCGGGAGTGGCAATGAGCAGTTCTTC. Translation gives CASSYLSGSGNEQFF.

The chain has TRBV28 and TRBJ1-2; no reliable D call. Germline values: CDR1 MDHEN, CDR2 SYDVKM. Trimming left V 2 bases short and J 3 bases short, with 7 bases between. CDR3 length: 13 amino acids. CDR3 residues: CASSLRRDYGYTF. CDR3 in DNA: TGTGCCAGCAGTTTACGGCGGGACTATGGCTACACCTTC.

This sequence joins TRBV7-9 and TRBJ1-2, with 7 bases aligning to TRBD1. Germline trimming cut 2 bases from V and 5 bases from J; bases unmatched to any gene: 8. From germline, CDR1 is SEHNR and CDR2 FQNEAQ (reference sequence). The CDR3 loop spans 15 amino acids. CDR3 in amino acids: CASSLSLTGAYGYTF. CDR3 bases: TGTGCCAGCAGCTTATCGTTAACAGGGGCGTATGGCTACACCTTC. The full variable domain, rest sourced from reference TRBV7-9 and TRBJ1-2, is DTGVSQNPRHKITKRGQNVTFRCDPISEHNRLYWYRQTLGQGPEFLTYFQNEAQLEKSRLLSDRFSAERPKGSFSTLEIQRTEQGDSAMYLCASSLSLTGAYGYTFGSGTRLTVV.

The chain combines TRBV7-3 with TRBJ2-1, with 7 bases lining up with TRBD2. The CDR3 is 14 amino acids. Losses at the gene ends were 2 bases for V and 5 bases for J; bases not matched to a gene: 3. Looked up from germline, CDR1 is SGHTA and CDR2 is FQGTGA. The CDR3 DNA follows: TGTGCCAGCAGCTTATCCGGGACTAACAATGAGCAGTTCTTC. It encodes CASSLSGTNNEQFF.

The V gene is TRBV24-1, the J gene TRBJ2-3; D is possibly TRBD2 (6 bases). The germline gives CDR1 KGHDR, CDR2 SFDVKD. The CDR3 is 17 amino acids. Trimming removed 3 bases at V and 0 bases at J, with 15 bases between. DNA of the CDR3: TGTGCCACCAGTGATAGCCCTGGGCGGGAAAGCACAGATACGCAGTATTTT. Amino acid sequence: CATSDSPGRESTDTQYF.

The CDR3 DNA sequence: TGTGCCAGCAGAACGTGGACTAGCGGCTCCTACGAGCAGTACTTC. Translation: CASRTWTSGSYEQYF. V is TRBV28 and J is TRBJ2-7, with 10 bases aligning to TRBD2. CDR3 length: 15 amino acids. V shed 6 bases and J 0 bases; nucleotides not matched to a gene: 5. Germline CDR1 MDHEN, CDR2 SYDVKM.

V is TRBV7-2 and J is TRBJ2-7, with 7 bases identical to TRBD2. The V segment lost 0 bases and the J segment 0 bases; nucleotides outside the gene matches: 5. CDR3 length equals 16 residues. Germline V gene sequence: CDR1 SGHTA, CDR2 FQGNSA. This CDR3 is CASSLAGGSLSYEQYF. The DNA of the CDR3 is TGTGCCAGCAGCTTAGCCGGCGGGAGTCTCTCCTACGAGCAGTACTTC.

The chain joins TRBV3-1 (or the pseudogene TRBV3-2) to TRBJ2-2; TRBD1 might be the D (5 bases). The ends were cut back, 2 bases at V and 0 bases at J, with 7 bases in the middle. The CDR3 length is 15 residues. Per the germline V gene, CDR1 is LGHDT and CDR2 is YNNKEL (reference sequence). In nucleotides, the CDR3 is TGTGCCAGCAGCCAAAGGGGTGCGAACACCGGGGAGCTGTTTTTT. Amino acid sequence: CASSQRGANTGELFF.

The chain carries TRBV7-9 and TRBJ1-4; D not certain. The V gene's germline CDR1 is SEHNR and CDR2 FQNEAQ (reference sequence). Trimming removed 3 bases at V and 10 bases at J, with 12 bases between. The CDR3 loop spans 13 amino acids. The CDR3 DNA follows: TGTGCCAGCAGCTTTGGGATAGAGGGAAAACTGTTTTTT. It translates to CASSFGIEGKLFF.

The gene calls are TRBV18 and TRBJ1-3; TRBD1 matches 9 bases. Trimming cost V 1 base and J 4 bases; bases outside gene matches: 11. Germline V gene lookup returns CDR1 KGHSH and CDR2 LQKENI. The CDR3 loop spans 18 amino acids. The CDR3 is CASSPLALGQGGGNTIYF. The CDR3 nucleotides are TGTGCCAGCTCACCACTGGCCCTGGGACAGGGAGGCGGAAACACCATATATTTT.

This chain links TRBV29-1 with TRBJ1-2; D unresolved. The V gene lost 0 bases and the J gene lost 3 bases, with 5 bases spanning the gap. This CDR3 contains 12 residues. Per germline, CDR1 SQVTM and CDR2 ANQGSEA. The CDR3 reads CSVEDRYYGYTF. CDR3 nucleotide sequence: TGCAGCGTTGAAGACCGTTACTATGGCTACACCTTC.

This clone was seen once. In nucleotides, the CDR3 is TGCGCCAGCAGCTCTCAAGAGGGGACAGGGGATGGCTACACCTTC. Translated: CASSSQEGTGDGYTF. The chain carries TRBV5-1 and TRBJ1-2; 10 bases fit TRBD1. The CDR3 has 15 residues. Per germline, CDR1 SGHRS and CDR2 YFSETQ. J lost 6 bases, V lost 3 bases, and 8 bases had no gene match.

The chain uses TRBV7-9 and TRBJ2-4; TRBD1 aligns across 7 bases. Trimming cost V 5 bases and J 0 bases; bases outside gene matches: 10. The CDR3 has 17 residues. CDR1 and CDR2 from the germline V gene are SEHNR and FQNEAQ (reference sequence). CDR3 region: CASSRTTGALAKNIQYF. In DNA form, the CDR3 reads TGTGCCAGCAGCCGAACAACAGGGGCCCTAGCCAAAAACATTCAGTACTTC.

The rearrangement joins TRBV5-4 to TRBJ2-5; 7 nucleotides match TRBD1. CDR3 length equals 13 residues. Unmatched junction bases numbered 4, after V lost 4 bases and J lost 4 bases. Germline-derived CDR1 and CDR2 are SGHNT and YYREEE (reference sequence). As DNA, the CDR3 is TGTGCCAGCAGCCGGACAGGCGGAGAGACCCAGTACTTC. Translating gives CASSRTGGETQYF.

The chain carries TRBV29-1 and TRBJ1-1, with 9 bases that match TRBD1. After removal of 6 bases from V and 4 bases from J, the junction contained 9 bases not matched to a gene. Germline CDR1 reads SQVTM; CDR2 reads ANQGSEA. The CDR3 is 14 residues long. The CDR3 region is CSVGMTGGSTEAFF. CDR3 in DNA: TGCAGCGTCGGGATGACAGGGGGTTCCACTGAAGCTTTCTTT.

The sample holds a few counts of this clone. This rearrangement joins TRBV10-3 to TRBJ1-2, with D unresolved. The germline gives CDR1 ENHRY, CDR2 SYGVKD. Trimming removed 4 bases from V and 8 bases from J, with 14 bases in between. This CDR3 comprises 13 residues. CDR3 bases: TGTGCCATCAGTGGAGAGAATTTAAGAGGCTACACCTTC. Translation gives CAISGENLRGYTF.

This clone appeared once. This chain connects TRBV11-3 to TRBJ2-1; 8 nucleotides match TRBD2. The CDR3 extends over 14 amino acids. The germline CDR1 and CDR2 sequences are SGHNT and YENEEA. Trimming cost V 5 bases and J 12 bases; bases outside gene matches: 12. The CDR3: CASSETPLAGRQFF. The CDR3 DNA reads TGTGCCAGCAGCGAGACTCCTTTAGCGGGGCGGCAGTTCTTC.

The chain recombines TRBV14 with TRBJ2-3, with 10 nucleotides matching TRBD1. Looked up from germline, CDR1 is SGHDN and CDR2 is FVKESK. The V gene end was trimmed by 4 bases and the J gene end by 3 bases; junction bases not matched to a gene: 10. This CDR3 spans 17 amino acids. CDR3 nucleotide sequence: TGTGCCAGCAGCCGGGGCCTCAAGGACAGGGGGACAGATACGCAGTATTTT. It codes for CASSRGLKDRGTDTQYF.

The rearrangement joins TRBV5-1 to TRBJ1-4, with 9 positions matching TRBD1. Germline trimming cut 5 bases from V and 0 bases from J; bases unmatched to any gene: 17. The germline gives CDR1 SGHRS, CDR2 YFSETQ. The CDR3 sequence is 20 residues long. The CDR3 coding sequence is TGCGCCAGCAGACAGACTTGGACGGGACAGGGCCTCGCAACTAATGAAAAACTGTTTTTT. Encoded protein: CASRQTWTGQGLATNEKLFF.

This clone was recorded a few times. The chain combines TRBV5-1 with TRBJ1-2, with TRBD1 matching over 9 bases. The CDR3 is 13 residues long. Germline values: CDR1 SGHRS, CDR2 YFSETQ. The V and J ends lost 3 bases and 4 bases, in that order; junction bases with no gene match: 1. Here the CDR3 reads CASSSDRGYGYTF. The CDR3 bases are TGCGCCAGCAGCTCGGACAGGGGCTATGGCTACACCTTC.

The genes are TRBV30 and TRBJ1-6; unclear D gene. The CDR3 covers 16 residues. CDR1 and CDR2 from the germline V gene are GTSNPN and SVGIG (reference sequence). Trimming took off 0 bases at V and 6 bases at J, with 15 bases between the two ends. The CDR3 bases are TGTGCCTGGAGTGTCGGGGTCGCCAGCCCTAATTCACCCCTCCACTTT. This gives the protein CAWSVGVASPNSPLHF.

The chain uses TRBV6-2 or TRBV6-3 and TRBJ1-3; the D is unclear. The CDR3 has 15 amino acids. Deletions cut 6 bases from V and 0 bases from J, with 12 bases between. Germline values: CDR1 MNHEY, CDR2 SVGEGT. Here the CDR3 DNA reads TGTGCCAGCAGACCTGTCGGTGACTCTGGAAACACCATATATTTT. Translating it yields CASRPVGDSGNTIYF.

This chain links TRBV4-2 with TRBJ1-2; 8 bases are a match to TRBD1. The trim removed 1 base at V and 6 bases at J, leaving 4 bases unmatched. Per the germline V gene, CDR1 is LGHNA and CDR2 is YNFKEQ. The CDR3 runs 14 residues. For the CDR3, the DNA is TGTGCCAGCAGCCAAGCGTCAGGGGGCGATGGCTACACCTTC. Translated: CASSQASGGDGYTF.

This chain uses TRBV19 with TRBJ1-5; 11 bases fit TRBD1. The V gene's germline CDR1 is LNHDA and CDR2 SQIVND (reference sequence). V was pared by 6 bases and J by 1 base, with 8 bases of the junction left unmatched. CDR3 length: 17 residues. In DNA form, the CDR3 reads TGTGCCAGTAGCCCAGGACAGGGGGCAGGAAGCAATCAGCCCCAGCATTTT. This codes for CASSPGQGAGSNQPQHF.

This clone was observed at least ten times. The rearrangement uses TRBV7-9 and TRBJ2-7; 8 bases agree with TRBD2. After removal of 4 bases from V and 2 bases from J, the junction contained 1 base not matched to a gene. Germline lookup yields CDR1 SEHNR and CDR2 FQNEAQ (reference sequence). The CDR3 loop spans 13 amino acids. Here the CDR3 reads CASSSLAAYEQYF. CDR3 bases: TGTGCCAGCAGCTCACTAGCGGCCTACGAGCAGTACTTC.

V gene TRBV4-3 combines with J gene TRBJ2-3, with 9 bases that match TRBD2. CDR3 length equals 17 residues. Trimming took 4 bases from V and 2 from J; bases not matched to a gene: 10. Germline V gives CDR1 LGHNA, CDR2 YSLEER. CDR3 DNA: TGCGCCAGCAGCCTACTACCAGCGGGGGGCCCCACAGATACGCAGTATTTT. As protein: CASSLLPAGGPTDTQYF.

The chain links TRBV30 to TRBJ1-6; D is unresolved. Per germline, CDR1 GTSNPN and CDR2 SVGIG (reference sequence). This CDR3 has 16 residues. Deletions cut 3 bases from V and 2 bases from J, with 14 bases between. The CDR3 loop is CAWRVTGNAYNSPLHF. The CDR3 DNA reads as TGTGCCTGGAGGGTGACGGGGAACGCCTATAATTCACCCCTCCACTTT.

The chain has TRBV7-9 and TRBJ1-1, with 9 nucleotides matching TRBD1. V was pared by 4 bases and J by 4 bases, with 4 bases of the junction left unmatched. The germline V gene has CDR1 SEHNR and CDR2 FQNEAQ (reference sequence). The CDR3 has 14 residues. For the CDR3, the DNA is TGTGCCAGCAGCTCCCAACAGGGGGCCACTGAAGCTTTCTTT. Amino acid sequence: CASSSQQGATEAFF.

This clone was seen only once. The chain joins TRBV28 to TRBJ2-5, with 8 bases matching TRBD1. In germline, CDR1 is MDHEN, CDR2 SYDVKM. Trimming at V came to 10 bases and at J to 4 bases, leaving 11 bases not matched to a gene. This CDR3 has 14 residues. The CDR3 coding sequence is TGTGCCACCCTCCAGGGGGCGAGCGGAGAGACCCAGTACTTC. It is translated as CATLQGASGETQYF. Full variable domain (remainder filled in from reference TRBV28 and TRBJ2-5): DVKVTQSSRYLVKRTGEKVFLECVQDMDHENMFWYRQDPGLGLRLIYFSYDVKMKEKGDIPEGYSVSREKKERFSLILESASTNQTSMYLCATLQGASGETQYFGPGTRLLVL.

This chain links TRBV5-1 with TRBJ1-2; 9 nucleotides agree with TRBD1. Losses at the gene ends were 3 bases for V and 8 bases for J; bases not matched to a gene: 14. CDR1 and CDR2 (germline): SGHRS, YFSETQ. The length of the CDR3 is 16 residues. The DNA for the CDR3 is TGCGCCAGCAGCTCCCAAGCGGGACAGGGCCTCGGAGGCTACACCTTC. It yields the protein CASSSQAGQGLGGYTF.